This T cell receptor (beta chain) was sequenced for a study of blood T cells in healthy people across ages. Study-wide findings and caveats: Older individuals had lower TCR beta diversity per million T cells (the decline was roughly linear). More naive CD4+ cells and higher diversity marked long-lived donors relative to aged donors. Diversity estimates from one million T cells were considered underestimates.

This clonotype has only a few counts. The antigen remains undetermined. For the second PCR, which ran for about 7 to 11 cycles, a sample-barcoded 5' primer and a J-beta primer mix were used. Unique molecular identifiers of 12 random nucleotides labeled each cDNA. MiXCR was run by TCRdb on the 5' RACE reads, yielding one entry per CDR3 protein. The sample has roughly 500,000 distinct CDR3 sequences; 25% to 30% are singletons. This clonotype was obtained from a woman between 70 and 85 years old in good health. The specimen was blood.

This CDR3 is CASSLGGTARSYEQYF. The DNA for the CDR3 is TGTGCCAGCAGTTTAGGGGGGACAGCTCGATCCTACGAGCAGTACTTC. The chain joins TRBV27 to TRBJ2-5; possible D gene TRBD1, 7 bases. The J call may be incorrect, as the DNA end agrees better with TRBJ2-7. Germline V lookup: CDR1 MNHEY, CDR2 SMNVEV (reference sequence). This CDR3 is 16 amino acids long.